This T cell receptor (beta chain) was profiled in a study of cytomegalovirus exposure and HLA in healthy donors. Looked up from germline, CDR1 is SGHRS and CDR2 is YFSETQ. This CDR3 has 14 amino acids. Trimming took 2 bases from V and 2 from J, leaving 9 bases between them. PCR was performed using 60 Vbeta and 13 Jbeta primers. Only in-frame clones appear in the TCRdb table, and some are missing; sequencing was by immunoSEQ multiplex PCR. The sample has about 170,000 clones, around 80% seen once; the top ten hold around 4.3%. This receptor was taken from a woman aged 45-65 years in good health and CMV-seropositive. The sequencing sample was made of PBMCs. The rearrangement uses TRBV5-1 and TRBJ2-3; tentative D call: TRBD1 (5 bases). In DNA form, the CDR3 reads TGCGCCAGCAGCTTCCGACAGCTCACAGATACGCAGTATTTT. Its protein product is CASSFRQLTDTQYF.